This T cell receptor (beta chain) is drawn from a study of post-analysis software for immune sequencing data. Overall study context: Both relapsing-remitting and secondary progressive multiple sclerosis featured among the disease courses, as did progressive-relapsing multiple sclerosis. Regarding the study as a whole: About 5 TRBV segments were more frequent in patients than controls; TRBV5-6, TRBV5-1 and TRBV20-1 belonged to this group.

TCR beta cDNA libraries included unique molecular identifiers. TCRdb reprocessed the PCR reads with MiXCR, giving one entry per CDR3 protein. This table has approximately 690,000 distinct CDR3 sequences, 59% appearing once. This clonotype was seen just once. The antigen remains undetermined. The CDR3 extends over 15 amino acids. In germline, CDR1 is MNHEY, CDR2 SVGAGI. V lost 6 bases and J 4 bases, leaving 15 bases between the germline ends. Sequencing was done on a sample of blood. The J gene is TRBJ1-4, the V gene TRBV6-5; a weak D match, TRBD1 (6 bases). This clonotype was sampled from a girl aged 2 to 9 with multiple sclerosis. The DNA of the CDR3 is TGTGCCAGCAGCTCTAGACAGGCCGGTAATGAAAAACTGTTTTTT. Protein: CASSSRQAGNEKLFF.